The next 5 T cell receptor beta chains were all read from a single sample in a study of T cells in Graves' hyperthyroidism and ophthalmopathy. The source material, RNA transcripts, was used to amplify TCR beta CDR3 regions. Primed by the HTBI set, a first-round RT-PCR was run on the TCR CDR3. TCRdb reprocessed the multiplex PCR reads with MiXCR, giving one entry per CDR3 protein. Of about 400,000 distinct CDR3 sequences in the sample, 13% to 15% were seen once. Material: blood. These receptors originate from a woman in her sixties or seventies with Graves' ophthalmopathy.

The V gene is TRBV12-3 or TRBV12-4, the J gene TRBJ2-7, with D perhaps matching TRBD2 (6 bases). Trimming cost V 7 bases and J 3 bases, with 16 bases left between them. The CDR3 totals 14 residues. CDR3 DNA sequence: TGTGCCAGCACCCAAGGAGGGGTTGGCTACGAGCAGTACTTC. This translates into CASTQGGVGYEQYF.

This clonotype showed up many times. V usage is TRBV7-2 and J usage is TRBJ2-7; TRBD2 is a possible D gene (6 bases). The V end was cut by 5 bases, the J end by 0 bases, with 14 bases between. This CDR3 contains 15 residues. Germline values: CDR1 SGHTA, CDR2 FQGNSA. This CDR3 reads CASSRDFSSSYEQYF. CDR3 in DNA: TGTGCCAGCAGCCGGGACTTTTCCAGCTCCTACGAGCAGTACTTC. The whole variable domain, remainder taken from reference TRBV7-2 and TRBJ2-7, is GAGVSQSPSNKVTEKGKDVELRCDPISGHTALYWYRQSLGQGLEFLIYFQGNSAPDKSGLPSDRFSAERTGGSVSTLTIQRTQQEDSAVYLCASSRDFSSSYEQYFGPGTRLTVT.

This clonotype was seen at least ten times. The CDR3 nucleotides are TGTGCCAGCAGAAAGACAGGGGTCAATCAGCCCCAGCATTTT. The encoded protein is CASRKTGVNQPQHF. This rearrangement joins TRBV28 to TRBJ1-5, with 8 bases identical to TRBD1. Looked up from germline, CDR1 is MDHEN and CDR2 is SYDVKM. The CDR3 is 14 amino acids. J lost 3 bases, V lost 6 bases, and 4 bases had no gene match.

In this sample, this clonotype turned up many times. This chain links TRBV18 with TRBJ1-6; the D gene is possibly TRBD1 (6 bases). V lost 3 bases, J lost 8 bases, and 8 bases lay in between. CDR3 size: 13 residues. Germline V lookup: CDR1 KGHSH, CDR2 LQKENI. CDR3 residues: CASSPGGHSPLHF. The CDR3 nucleotides are TGTGCCAGCTCACCCGGGGGGCATTCACCCCTCCACTTT.

Only a few counts were recorded for this clonotype. The chain links TRBV4-1 to TRBJ1-1; 8 positions match TRBD1. V was clipped by 3 bases and J by 1 base; unmatched bases: 7. The germline V gene encodes CDR1 MGHRA and CDR2 YSYEKL. There are 16 residues in the CDR3. The CDR3 region has the DNA TGCGCCAGCAGCCAGTCTCCCGGGACAGGGAACACTGAAGCTTTCTTT. Translation gives CASSQSPGTGNTEAFF.